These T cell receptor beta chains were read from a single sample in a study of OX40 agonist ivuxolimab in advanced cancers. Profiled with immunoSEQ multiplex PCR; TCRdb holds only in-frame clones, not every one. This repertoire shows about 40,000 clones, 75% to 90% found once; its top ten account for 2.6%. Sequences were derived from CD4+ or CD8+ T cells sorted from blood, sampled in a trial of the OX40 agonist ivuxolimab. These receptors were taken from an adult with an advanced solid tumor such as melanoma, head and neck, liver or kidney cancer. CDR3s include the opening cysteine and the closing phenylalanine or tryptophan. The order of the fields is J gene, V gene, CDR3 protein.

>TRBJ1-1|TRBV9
CASSRSSGNTEAFF
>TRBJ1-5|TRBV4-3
CASSQRVDSLRPQHF
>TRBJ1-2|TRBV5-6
CASSGTPNYGYTF
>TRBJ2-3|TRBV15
CATSRGDTDTQYF
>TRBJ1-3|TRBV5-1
CASSLIGTGNTIYF
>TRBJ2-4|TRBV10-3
CAISEGGGLRNIQYF
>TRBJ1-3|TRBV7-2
CASSLVSQNTIYF
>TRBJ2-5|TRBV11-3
CASSLGLSYGTQYF
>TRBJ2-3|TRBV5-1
CASSFPLSTDTQYF
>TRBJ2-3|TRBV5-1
CASSLQGADTQYF
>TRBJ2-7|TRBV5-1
CASSLKADSTYEQYF
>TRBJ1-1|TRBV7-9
CASSQEMGTEAFF
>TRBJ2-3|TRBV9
CASSPPGVSTDTQYF
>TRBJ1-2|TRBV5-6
CASRLGTGGGYTF
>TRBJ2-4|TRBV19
CASSVIGTGAKNIQYF
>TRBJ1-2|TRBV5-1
CASSLGDRGYGYTF
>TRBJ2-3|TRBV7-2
CASSTNAGTGDTQYF
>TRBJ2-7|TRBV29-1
CSVGRSYRGEQYF
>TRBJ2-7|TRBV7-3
CASSLRAGPYEQYF
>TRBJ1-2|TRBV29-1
CSVRPQGANYGYTF
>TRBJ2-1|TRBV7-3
CASSLRGNLGEQFF
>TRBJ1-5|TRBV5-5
CASSLGPGGPQHF
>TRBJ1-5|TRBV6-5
CASSRATGSQPQHF
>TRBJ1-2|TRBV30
CAWRGRSVGFNYGYTF
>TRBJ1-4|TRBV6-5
CASSYSNAGGKEKLFF
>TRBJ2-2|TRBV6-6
CASSFSTGELFF
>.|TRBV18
CATRQGASYEQYF
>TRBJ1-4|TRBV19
CASTRDSYEKLFF
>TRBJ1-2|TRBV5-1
CASSPTGTGGYGYTF
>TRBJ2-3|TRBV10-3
CAISDPDRGGDTQYF
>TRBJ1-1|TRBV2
CASSGLQGPRAFF